One and the same sample provided the 13 T cell receptor beta chains below, sequenced in a study of shared clonotypes between healthy human individuals. Clones were sequenced by immunoSEQ multiplex PCR, and TCRdb holds only the in-frame ones, with some missing. The profile shows approximately 1.5 million clones, approximately 98.5% of them singletons. Sample: naive CD4+ T cells sorted from blood. Subset specified: CD45RA+ positively selected. The source is a man aged 25-45 years in good health.

The chain uses TRBV11-3 and TRBJ2-1; TRBD2 matches at 13 bases. The V segment lost 4 bases and the J segment 5 bases; nucleotides outside the gene matches: 2. The germline V gene has CDR1 SGHNT and CDR2 YENEEA. The CDR3 sequence is 15 residues long. The chain's CDR3 is CASSSGLAGHNEQFF. Written as DNA, the CDR3 is TGTGCCAGCAGCTCGGGACTAGCGGGGCACAATGAGCAGTTCTTC.

This clone was detected once. The chain uses TRBV28 and TRBJ1-4, with TRBD1 identical over 11 bases. Germline CDR1 is MDHEN and CDR2 is SYDVKM. V trimming: 5 bases; J trimming: 9 bases; junction bases outside the gene matches: 5. The CDR3 extends over 14 amino acids. The CDR3 DNA is TGTGCCAGCAGTGAAAGGACAGGGGGCAAAAAACTGTTTTTT. As protein: CASSERTGGKKLFF.

This clone is a singleton in its sample. The V gene is TRBV28, the J gene TRBJ2-3; 12 bases fit TRBD2. Trimming took 4 bases from V and 6 from J; bases not matched to a gene: 2. This CDR3 spans 14 amino acids. Germline V gene sequence: CDR1 MDHEN, CDR2 SYDVKM. The CDR3: CASSSLAGGDTQYF. CDR3 nucleotides: TGTGCCAGCAGTTCACTAGCGGGAGGTGATACGCAGTATTTT.

V is TRBV4-3 and J is TRBJ1-5; D is unresolved. The ends were cut back, 0 bases at V and 5 bases at J, with 5 bases in the middle. Germline-derived CDR1 and CDR2 are LGHNA and YSLEER. CDR3 size: 13 residues. The CDR3 loop is CASSQELDQPQHF. The CDR3 DNA sequence: TGCGCCAGCAGCCAAGAATTGGATCAGCCCCAGCATTTT.

This clone has just one count. This chain joins TRBV5-1 and TRBJ1-1; no definite D call. The CDR3 has 14 amino acids. The germline V gene encodes CDR1 SGHRS and CDR2 YFSETQ. Deletions cut 0 bases from V and 7 bases from J, with 13 bases between. CDR3 loop: CASSLEPLEDEAFF. The CDR3 nucleotides are TGCGCCAGCAGCTTGGAACCGCTCGAGGATGAAGCTTTCTTT.

The J gene is TRBJ1-1, the V gene TRBV19; D gene ambiguous. V was pared by 0 bases and J by 10 bases, with 15 bases between. The germline CDR1 and CDR2 sequences are LNHDA and SQIVND (reference sequence). This CDR3 has 14 residues. CDR3 protein: CASSIDLGFGVAFF. DNA of the CDR3: TGTGCCAGTAGTATAGACTTGGGGTTCGGCGTAGCTTTCTTT.

The chain has TRBV27 and TRBJ1-5; TRBD1 is a possible D gene (6 bases). This CDR3 is built from 15 residues. Germline values: CDR1 MNHEY, CDR2 SMNVEV (reference sequence). V lost 5 bases to trimming and J lost 2 bases, with 13 bases between them. CDR3 residues: CASSAGGRGNQPQHF. CDR3 bases: TGTGCCAGCAGTGCCGGGGGCAGGGGCAATCAGCCCCAGCATTTT.

The rearrangement joins TRBV30 to TRBJ1-4; 8 bases fit TRBD1. CDR1 GTSNPN and CDR2 SVGIG come from the germline V gene (reference sequence). The CDR3 runs 14 residues. J was trimmed by 5 bases and V by 4 bases; bases with no gene match: 6. The CDR3 protein is CAWNTDRVNEKLFF. DNA for the CDR3: TGTGCCTGGAATACGGACAGGGTGAATGAAAAACTGTTTTTT.

The gene calls are TRBV4-2 and TRBJ2-7; D remains ambiguous. The CDR3 is 15 amino acids. V was pared by 5 bases and J by 7 bases, with 21 bases between. Germline CDR1 reads LGHNA; CDR2 reads YNFKEQ. The CDR3 spells CASSLEGSPVWEQYF. The DNA for the CDR3 is TGTGCCAGCAGCTTGGAAGGCAGTCCGGTGTGGGAGCAGTACTTC.

The genes are TRBV5-7 and TRBJ1-5; no reliable D call. TRBV5-7 is recorded as an ORF, its role being uncertain. The CDR3 runs 14 residues. V was cut by 3 bases and J by 0 bases, with 7 bases left in between. The CDR3 sequence is CASSSSYSNQPQHF. In DNA, the CDR3 is TGTGCCAGCAGCTCGTCTTATAGCAATCAGCCCCAGCATTTT.

The J gene is TRBJ2-7, the V gene TRBV7-9; TRBD1 might be the D (5 bases). The V end lost 8 bases, the J end lost 3 bases, and 5 bases lay between the germline ends. CDR3 length: 10 amino acids. Looked up from germline, CDR1 is SEHNR and CDR2 is FQNEAQ (reference sequence). The CDR3 loop reads CASQGYEQYF. In DNA form, the CDR3 reads TGTGCCAGCCAGGGCTACGAGCAGTACTTC.

The chain recombines TRBV27 with TRBJ2-7; maybe TRBD2 (6 bases). The CDR3 consists of 15 residues. V lost 5 bases and J lost 4, with 18 bases in between. CDR1 is MNHEY and CDR2 is SMNVEV in the germline V gene (reference sequence). This CDR3 reads CASSKTGTPLYEQYF. The DNA for the CDR3 is TGTGCCAGCAGTAAAACCGGGACTCCACTATACGAGCAGTACTTC.

This chain's CDR3 is CAWARAYNEQFF. DNA for the CDR3: TGTGCCTGGGCCCGGGCGTACAATGAGCAGTTCTTC. The chain recombines TRBV30 with TRBJ2-1; no definite D call. The CDR3 loop spans 12 amino acids. Trimming left V 5 bases short and J 4 bases short, with 9 bases between. Looked up from germline, CDR1 is GTSNPN and CDR2 is SVGIG (reference sequence).